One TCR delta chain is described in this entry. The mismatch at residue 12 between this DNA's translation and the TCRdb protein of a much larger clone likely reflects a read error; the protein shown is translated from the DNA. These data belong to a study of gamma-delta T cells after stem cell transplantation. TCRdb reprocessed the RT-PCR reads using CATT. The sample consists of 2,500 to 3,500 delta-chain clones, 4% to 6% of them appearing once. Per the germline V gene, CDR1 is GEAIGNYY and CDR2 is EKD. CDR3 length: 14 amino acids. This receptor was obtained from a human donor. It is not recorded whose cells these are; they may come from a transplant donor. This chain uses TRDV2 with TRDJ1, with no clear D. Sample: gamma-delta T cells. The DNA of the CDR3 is TGTGCCTGTGACACCCTCTCCTCAACCGATAAACCCATCTTT. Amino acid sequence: CACDTLSSTDKPIF.